This entry lists 11 T cell receptor beta chains sequenced from one sample in a study of shared clonotypes between healthy human individuals. Positive CCR7 selection of CD45RO-negative cells yielded the naive CD8 cells, and terminally differentiated effector memory CD45RA+ cells were excluded. The assay was immunoSEQ multiplex PCR, and TCRdb's table has in-frame clones only and misses some. The sample yields roughly 2,000,000 clones, 85% to 95% seen once. Sequenced input: naive CD8+ T cells from PBMCs. Receptors originate from a man between 18 and 35 years old in good health. Some clones in this sample may be carry-over from other donors' samples.

J is TRBJ1-2 and V is TRBV27, with a tentative D call TRBD1 (5 bases). Trimming removed 0 bases at V and 0 bases at J, with 11 bases between. The germline V gene encodes CDR1 MNHEY and CDR2 SMNVEV (reference sequence). The CDR3 runs 16 residues. CDR3 sequence reads: CASSLSGTDANYGYTF. Written as DNA, the CDR3 is TGTGCCAGCAGTTTATCAGGGACCGATGCTAACTATGGCTACACCTTC.

The chain couples TRBV28 to TRBJ2-7; TRBD1 aligns across 9 bases. Germline V gene lookup returns CDR1 MDHEN and CDR2 SYDVKM. J was trimmed by 6 bases and V by 5 bases; bases with no gene match: 8. This CDR3 is 14 amino acids long. CDR3 in DNA: TGTGCCAGCAGTGCCTTGGGACAGGGTAGCGAGCAGTACTTC. It specifies CASSALGQGSEQYF. Using reference TRBV28 and TRBJ2-7 for the parts outside the CDR3, the full variable domain is DVKVTQSSRYLVKRTGEKVFLECVQDMDHENMFWYRQDPGLGLRLIYFSYDVKMKEKGDIPEGYSVSREKKERFSLILESASTNQTSMYLCASSALGQGSEQYFGPGTRLTVT.

The chain uses TRBV5-3 and TRBJ2-2, with 8 bases lining up with TRBD1. TRBV5-3 is labeled an ORF, and its function is uncertain. This CDR3 has 17 amino acids. With V trimmed by 0 bases and J by 1 base, 5 bases remained unmatched. The CDR3 DNA follows: TGTGCCAGAAGCTTGGACCCAGGGGGCCGGAACACCGGGGAGCTGTTTTTT. It translates to CARSLDPGGRNTGELFF.

This CDR3 is CASSQDPGDYEQYF. The CDR3, as DNA: TGTGCCAGCAGCCAAGACCCAGGAGATTACGAGCAGTACTTC. The chain has TRBV4-2 and TRBJ2-7; no definite D call. Trimming pared 0 bases from V and 4 bases from J, leaving 10 bases between. Germline CDR1 and CDR2: LGHNA and YNFKEQ. CDR3 length: 14 amino acids.

The chain links TRBV7-9 to TRBJ2-7, with D maybe TRBD1 (6 bases). This CDR3 has 11 residues. V lost 5 bases to trimming and J lost 5 bases, with 7 bases between them. Germline V gene sequence: CDR1 SEHNR, CDR2 FQNEAQ (reference sequence). The CDR3 DNA reads TGTGCCAGCAGCCAGGGGAACGAGCAGTACTTC. Protein: CASSQGNEQYF. Combining the CDR3 with reference TRBV7-9 and TRBJ2-7 gives the whole variable domain DTGVSQNPRHKITKRGQNVTFRCDPISEHNRLYWYRQTLGQGPEFLTYFQNEAQLEKSRLLSDRFSAERPKGSFSTLEIQRTEQGDSAMYLCASSQGNEQYFGPGTRLTVT.

This chain connects TRBV19 to TRBJ2-7, with D perhaps matching TRBD2 (6 bases). CDR3 length equals 15 residues. Germline V gives CDR1 LNHDA, CDR2 SQIVND (reference sequence). Trimming shortened V by 3 bases and J by 3 bases, and 15 bases separated the two germline ends. CDR3 amino acids: CASSILEGRNYEQYF. As DNA, the CDR3 is TGTGCCAGTAGTATTTTGGAGGGCAGAAACTACGAGCAGTACTTC.

The genes are TRBV4-1 and TRBJ2-1; 10 bases match TRBD2. Trimming removed 6 bases from V and 8 bases from J; junction bases left unmatched: 4. Looked up from germline, CDR1 is MGHRA and CDR2 is YSYEKL. This CDR3 has 13 residues. The CDR3 protein is CASRGLAVDEQFF. CDR3 nucleotides: TGCGCCAGCAGAGGACTAGCGGTCGATGAGCAGTTCTTC.

V usage is TRBV27 and J usage is TRBJ2-7; perhaps D is TRBD1 or TRBD2 (5 bases each). This CDR3 has 17 residues. V shed 1 base and J shed 6 bases, with 22 bases lying between them. The germline CDR1 and CDR2 sequences are MNHEY and SMNVEV (reference sequence). This CDR3 is CASSLLQRGAAEAEQYF. The CDR3, as DNA: TGTGCCAGCAGTTTATTACAGAGGGGAGCGGCAGAGGCCGAGCAGTACTTC.

Remarks on this clone: The same CDR3 arises from other DNA sequences in this sample as well. This chain joins TRBV10-2 and TRBJ2-7; D might be TRBD2 (6 bases). Germline V gives CDR1 WSHSY, CDR2 SAAADI. Trimming cost V 0 bases and J 4 bases, with 13 bases left between them. The CDR3 is made up of 15 amino acids. The CDR3 region has the DNA TGCGCCAGCAGTGAGTCCGGGACGGGACTTTACGAGCAGTACTTC. This sequence encodes CASSESGTGLYEQYF.

The gene calls are TRBV5-4 and TRBJ2-5; 9 bases are shared with TRBD1. The ends lost 5 bases at V and 5 bases at J; junction bases unmatched: 13. The CDR3 is 16 amino acids. The germline CDR1 and CDR2 sequences are SGHNT and YYREEE (reference sequence). The CDR3 is CASSPGQGWSRETQYF. CDR3 DNA sequence: TGTGCCAGCAGTCCGGGACAGGGCTGGTCTCGGGAGACCCAGTACTTC. Variable domain in full (rest from reference TRBV5-4 and TRBJ2-5): ETGVTQSPTHLIKTRGQQVTLRCSSQSGHNTVSWYQQALGQGPQFIFQYYREEENGRGNFPPRFSGLQFPNYSSELNVNALELDDSALYLCASSPGQGWSRETQYFGPGTRLLVL.

This clone has a single count. The chain joins TRBV9 to TRBJ2-5, with D perhaps TRBD1 (7 bases). The V gene's germline CDR1 is SGDLS and CDR2 YYNGEE. V was shortened by 2 bases and J by 5 bases, with 22 bases between the two germline ends. The CDR3 is 17 residues long. The chain's CDR3 is CASSVRAKLQGRETQYF. The CDR3 DNA reads TGTGCCAGCAGCGTTCGGGCCAAATTACAGGGGAGGGAGACCCAGTACTTC.